A selection of T cell receptor beta chains follows, all from one sample in a study of beta chain features in type 1 diabetes. Clones were read by immunoSEQ multiplex PCR, and TCRdb kept only the in-frame ones, dropping some. The sample carries fewer than 200,000 clones, approximately 10% recorded once. Sample: central memory CD4+ T cells from blood. Source of these receptors: a man younger than 40 with type 1 diabetes. The CDR3 runs from the conserved cysteine through the conserved F or W. The order of the fields is CDR3 protein, J gene, V gene, D gene. The D gene is left open where the match is weak.

CDR3: CASSTPRAEAFF; J: TRBJ1-1; V: TRBV5-5; D: -
CDR3: CASRDRTSGSTDTQYF; J: TRBJ2-3; V: TRBV27; D: TRBD2
CDR3: CASSLELGRRQHF; J: TRBJ1-5; V: TRBV7-2; D: -
CDR3: CASSRLADNNEQFF; J: TRBJ2-1; V: TRBV18; D: TRBD2
CDR3: CASSESTDRVNGYTF; J: TRBJ1-2; V: TRBV6-1; D: TRBD1
CDR3: CASSFGSGQGNYGYTF; J: TRBJ1-2; V: TRBV28; D: TRBD1
CDR3: CASVTGRMNTEAFF; J: TRBJ1-1; V: TRBV7-9; D: TRBD1
CDR3: CASSLEGQGNYGYTF; J: TRBJ1-2; V: TRBV5-1; D: TRBD1
CDR3: CASSFGVDYGYTF; J: TRBJ1-2; V: TRBV28; D: -
CDR3: CASSFTGTGVTDTQYF; J: TRBJ2-3; V: TRBV7-2; D: TRBD1
CDR3: CASSSWTEVTYEQYF; J: TRBJ2-7; V: TRBV7-2; D: -
CDR3: CASGDSHQETQYF; J: TRBJ2-5; V: TRBV6-5; D: -
CDR3: CSEIEQGTDTQYF; J: TRBJ2-3; V: TRBV29-1; D: -
CDR3: CASSVGSWSTDTQYF; J: TRBJ2-3; V: TRBV9; D: -
CDR3: CASSPAGTSLLNEQFF; J: TRBJ2-1; V: TRBV18; D: TRBD2
CDR3: CASSQPGTGRDGELFF; J: TRBJ2-2; V: TRBV4-1; D: TRBD1
CDR3: CASSLGLALFGETQYF; J: TRBJ2-5; V: TRBV5-6; D: TRBD2
CDR3: CASSRLAPDTQYF; J: TRBJ2-3; V: TRBV18; D: TRBD2
CDR3: CASAFQETQYF; J: TRBJ2-5; V: TRBV2; D: -
CDR3: CASRRSRGDRNTIYF; J: TRBJ1-3; V: TRBV6-5; D: -
CDR3: CASSFKETQYF; J: TRBJ2-5; V: TRBV5-1; D: -
CDR3: CASSLRGQTYEQYF; J: TRBJ2-7; V: TRBV19; D: TRBD1
CDR3: CASSFGLAKNIQYF; J: TRBJ2-4; V: TRBV28; D: -
CDR3: CASSYQGFSAKNIQYF; J: TRBJ2-4; V: TRBV6-5; D: -
CDR3: CATTAGGSNTGELFF; J: TRBJ2-2; V: TRBV5-1; D: -
CDR3: CASSHPGLAVNEQFF; J: TRBJ2-1; V: TRBV7-3; D: TRBD2
CDR3: CASSVQGVNTEAFF; J: TRBJ1-1; V: TRBV5-4; D: TRBD1
CDR3: CASSQGSVATEAFF; J: TRBJ1-1; V: TRBV14; D: -
CDR3: CASSFVAGGEQFF; J: TRBJ2-1; V: TRBV5-6; D: TRBD2
CDR3: CSHQGGAGTDTQYF; J: TRBJ2-3; V: TRBV29-1; D: -
CDR3: CASQDVHIYGYTF; J: TRBJ1-2; V: TRBV19; D: -
CDR3: CASSQEHAGQREQYF; J: TRBJ2-7; V: TRBV7-2; D: -
CDR3: CASSFSSADTQYF; J: TRBJ2-3; V: TRBV7-6; D: -
CDR3: CAGDQPARAYGYTF; J: TRBJ1-2; V: TRBV30; D: -
CDR3: CASSLSGLAGGQETQYF; J: TRBJ2-5; V: TRBV5-1; D: TRBD2
CDR3: CASNGGIVSYEQYF; J: TRBJ2-7; V: TRBV2; D: TRBD2
CDR3: CASSLDWGGDGYTF; J: TRBJ1-2; V: TRBV7-3; D: -
CDR3: CASSLVQLDYTF; J: TRBJ1-2; V: TRBV7-9; D: -
CDR3: CASAVGLAGPNEQFF; J: TRBJ2-1; V: TRBV9; D: TRBD2
CDR3: CASSFRENTEAFF; J: TRBJ1-1; V: TRBV27; D: -
CDR3: CASSFIGRAQYF; J: TRBJ2-5; V: TRBV5-4; D: -
CDR3: CSAARTAGELFF; J: TRBJ2-2; V: TRBV29-1; D: -
CDR3: CASSLEREDGYTF; J: TRBJ1-2; V: TRBV7-2; D: -
CDR3: CASSPEIGGGAGYTF; J: TRBJ1-2; V: TRBV5-1; D: -
CDR3: CASSLTPGSNTEAFF; J: TRBJ1-1; V: TRBV7-3; D: -
CDR3: CASSPIGQGGSEQYF; J: TRBJ2-7; V: TRBV18; D: TRBD1
CDR3: CASSQAGTGLYNEQFF; J: TRBJ2-1; V: TRBV4-3; D: TRBD1
CDR3: CASSQGQFDEQYF; J: TRBJ2-7; V: TRBV2; D: TRBD1
CDR3: CASSYSNRDGYTF; J: TRBJ1-2; V: TRBV6-5; D: -
CDR3: CASSSTFFTGGIAGELFF; J: TRBJ2-2; V: TRBV5-1; D: TRBD2
CDR3: CSVSIGQGETQYF; J: TRBJ2-5; V: TRBV29-1; D: TRBD1
CDR3: CASSLSTYNEQFF; J: TRBJ2-1; V: TRBV11-3; D: -
CDR3: CASSLRGSEQYF; J: TRBJ2-7; V: TRBV7-9; D: -
CDR3: CASSQVSAGANVLTF; J: TRBJ2-6; V: TRBV4-3; D: -
CDR3: CSARGRGEQFF; J: TRBJ2-1; V: TRBV20-1; D: TRBD2
CDR3: CASSLVTQETQYF; J: TRBJ2-5; V: TRBV5-6; D: -
CDR3: CASSQSVTGATNEKLFF; J: TRBJ1-4; V: TRBV4-2; D: -